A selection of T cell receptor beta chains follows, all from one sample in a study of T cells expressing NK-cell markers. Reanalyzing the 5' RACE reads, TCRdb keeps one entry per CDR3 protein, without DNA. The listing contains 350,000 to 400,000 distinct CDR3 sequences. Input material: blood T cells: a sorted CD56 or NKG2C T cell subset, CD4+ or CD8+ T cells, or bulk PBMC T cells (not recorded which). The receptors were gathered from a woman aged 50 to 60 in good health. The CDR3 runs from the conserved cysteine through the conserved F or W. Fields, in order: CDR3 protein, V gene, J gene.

CDR3aa: CASGFVENTQYF
v_gene: TRBV12-5
j_gene: TRBJ2-3

CDR3aa: CASSLLEGLVTGELFF
v_gene: TRBV5-6
j_gene: TRBJ2-2

CDR3aa: CASIGGSGAFGNEQFF
v_gene: TRBV7-2
j_gene: TRBJ2-1

CDR3aa: CASSLPGQIPYEQYF
v_gene: TRBV5-5
j_gene: TRBJ2-7

CDR3aa: CASSTPFRTGNYNEQFF
v_gene: TRBV7-6
j_gene: TRBJ2-1

CDR3aa: CSASGAAMSNEQFF
v_gene: TRBV20-1
j_gene: TRBJ2-1

CDR3aa: CASTDRATDTQYF
v_gene: TRBV2
j_gene: TRBJ2-3

CDR3aa: CASSLFPPWREGDTQYF
v_gene: TRBV7-2
j_gene: TRBJ2-3

CDR3aa: CASSSTVSAYNEQFF
v_gene: TRBV5-1
j_gene: TRBJ2-1

CDR3aa: CASNEGVNTEAFF
v_gene: TRBV5-1
j_gene: TRBJ1-1

CDR3aa: CASSQGDRVSQPQHF
v_gene: TRBV3-1
j_gene: TRBJ1-5